The rows below give T cell receptor beta chains drawn from one sample of a study of blood T cell repertoires in COVID-19. Method: immunoSEQ multiplex PCR; TCRdb's copy keeps in-frame clones and lacks some. The profile shows roughly 240,000 clones, around 83% of them singletons. Sequenced material: peripheral blood. Every receptor here comes from a man younger than 35 with active or convalescent COVID-19. CDR3s include the opening cysteine and the closing phenylalanine or tryptophan. D genes are given only for firm matches. Clone size, where shown, is once, few, many, or a class for clones that have expanded.

CDR3nt	CDR3aa	j_gene	d_gene	v_gene	abundance
TGCAGCGTACAAGGAAGGGGGCGTGAGCAGTACTTC	CSVQGRGREQYF	TRBJ2-7	TRBD1	TRBV29-1	.
TGTGCCAGCAGCTTAAATCCGGCCCTAGGTCCCAATGAGCAGTTCTTC	CASSLNPALGPNEQFF	TRBJ2-1	.	TRBV7-9	.
TGTGCCAGCAGCACAGACGTAGGCGGGGAGCTGTTTTTT	CASSTDVGGELFF	TRBJ2-2	.	TRBV5-6	.
TGTGCCAGCAGCTCCTGGAATGCGGGAACGAAATCCGAGCAGTACTTC	CASSSWNAGTKSEQYF	TRBJ2-7	.	TRBV7-9	.
TGTGCCAGCAGCTTTCTGACAGCCAATTCACCCCTCCACTTT	CASSFLTANSPLHF	TRBJ1-6	.	TRBV7-2	.
TGTGCCTCCCGGGACAGGGGAGGGAACATTCAGTACTTC	CASRDRGGNIQYF	TRBJ2-4	TRBD1	TRBV19	.
TGTGCCAGCAGTGAGAGGCAGGGAGGCAGGCACACCATATATTTT	CASSERQGGRHTIYF	TRBJ1-3	.	TRBV2	.
TGTGCCAGCAGCCTGGACAACTCTGGAAACACCATATATTTT	CASSLDNSGNTIYF	TRBJ1-3	.	TRBV7-8	.
TGCGCCAGTACCGTCGGTAGCGAGCAGTACTTC	CASTVGSEQYF	TRBJ2-7	.	TRBV10-2	.
TGTGCCAGCAATGGAGAGGCGGGGGTAGATACGCAGTATTTT	CASNGEAGVDTQYF	TRBJ2-3	TRBD2	TRBV5-6	.
TGTGCCAGCAGCGCCAGACAGGGGGCGGATTCTGACGAGCAGTACTTC	CASSARQGADSDEQYF	TRBJ2-7	TRBD1	TRBV9	.
TGTGCCTGGAGTGTACTAGGGGGGGAAACCGGGGAGCTGTTTTTT	CAWSVLGGETGELFF	TRBJ2-2	.	TRBV30	.
TGTGCCACCAGTGATCCAACAGGGGGTAACACTGAAGCTTTCTTT	CATSDPTGGNTEAFF	TRBJ1-1	TRBD1	TRBV24-1	.
TGCGCCAGCAGCTTATCCCCTTCCTATAAGGGGGCTCGGACCGGGGAGCTGTTTTTT	CASSLSPSYKGARTGELFF	TRBJ2-2	TRBD1	TRBV5-1	.
TGTGCCAGCAGTCCCGGACAGGGGGGGTACGAGCAGTACTTC	CASSPGQGGYEQYF	TRBJ2-7	TRBD1	TRBV6-6	.
TGTGCCAGCAGCTTGGGCAGGGGGCTTGATGAGCAGTACTTC	CASSLGRGLDEQYF	TRBJ2-7	TRBD1	TRBV13	.
TGTGCCAGCAGTACCGTCGGGGGTACTGAAGCTTTCTTT	CASSTVGGTEAFF	TRBJ1-1	.	TRBV27	.
TGTGCCAGCAGCCAAGTCCGCGGGGGCGAGCAGTACTTC	CASSQVRGGEQYF	TRBJ2-7	TRBD2	TRBV14	.
TGTGCCAGCAGTATCGGACAGCTTAATCAGCCCCAGCATTTT	CASSIGQLNQPQHF	TRBJ1-5	.	TRBV6-5	.
TGCAGCGTAGGACAGGACTACGAGCAGTACTTC	CSVGQDYEQYF	TRBJ2-7	TRBD1	TRBV29-1	.
TGTGCCAGCAGCATAGACGATGACAGGGGCTCACCCCTCCACTTT	CASSIDDDRGSPLHF	TRBJ1-6	TRBD1	TRBV7-9	once
TGTGCCAGCAGCACGGGACTAGCGGGGGGAAATGAGCAGTTCTTC	CASSTGLAGGNEQFF	TRBJ2-1	TRBD2	TRBV5-5	.
TGTGCCAGCGGGGTTGGGTACGAGCAGTACTTC	CASGVGYEQYF	TRBJ2-7	.	TRBV19	.
TGCGCCAGCAGAGCCCCAGTCCGCGGCGAGCAGTACTTC	CASRAPVRGEQYF	TRBJ2-7	.	TRBV5-1	.
TGTGCCAGCTCAGGATTAGCGGCCTACAATGAGCAGTTCTTC	CASSGLAAYNEQFF	TRBJ2-1	.	TRBV2	.
TGTGCCAGCAGCGTAGTCTCCCCCGGAGGTGCACCCAGCTCCTACAATGAGCAGTTCTTC	CASSVVSPGGAPSSYNEQFF	TRBJ2-1	.	TRBV9	.
TGCGCCAGCAGCTTGGAGGGGGGACAGGGATATGGCTACACCTTC	CASSLEGGQGYGYTF	TRBJ1-2	TRBD1	TRBV5-1	.
TGTGCCTGGAGTCCCGTCGCGAACACCGGGGAGCTGTTTTTT	CAWSPVANTGELFF	TRBJ2-2	.	TRBV30	.
TGTGCCAGCAGTTACGGGAGCTCTGGAAACACCATATATTTT	CASSYGSSGNTIYF	TRBJ1-3	.	TRBV6-5	.
.	CASSFGTGSLEYF	TRBJ2-7	.	TRBV12-3/TRBV12-4	.
TGCGCCAGCAGCTTGGGTGGTGACACACAAAGAGTTGAAAAACTGTTTTTT	CASSLGGDTQRVEKLFF	TRBJ1-4	.	TRBV5-1	.
TGTGCCAGCAGCTCCGTAACGGACAGGGGAGAGACCCAGTACTTC	CASSSVTDRGETQYF	TRBJ2-5	TRBD1	TRBV5-4	once
TGTGCCATCAGTGACGGGACAGAGAACACTGAAGCTTTCTTT	CAISDGTENTEAFF	TRBJ1-1	TRBD1	TRBV10-3	few
TGTGCCAGCAGCTTAAGGACACAGCAAGAGACCCAGTACTTC	CASSLRTQQETQYF	TRBJ2-5	.	TRBV11-3	.
TGTGCCAGCAGTTTCATTACCCAGGGAAGCTACACCTTC	CASSFITQGSYTF	TRBJ1-2	.	TRBV6-5	.
TGTGCCAGCAGCCAGGGTTCGGGGGGAAACACCATATATTTT	CASSQGSGGNTIYF	TRBJ1-3	.	TRBV3-1/TRBV3-2	.